These T cell receptor beta chains were read from a single sample in a study of blood T cell repertoires in COVID-19. Clones were read by immunoSEQ multiplex PCR, and TCRdb kept only the in-frame ones, dropping some. Of some 250,000 clones listed, 70% to 85% are singletons. The sample was peripheral blood. These receptors came from an elderly woman with acute or convalescent COVID-19. Both conserved end residues are part of each CDR3. D genes are given only for firm matches. Some rows mark clone size as missing; the rest say once, few, many or name a class of expanded clone.

d_call j_call clone_size v_call cdr3_aa cdr3_nt
NA TRBJ1-5 NA TRBV2 CASNTGHPSNQPQHF TGTGCCAGCAATACCGGACATCCCAGCAATCAGCCCCAGCATTTT
NA TRBJ2-1 NA TRBV18 CASSPGASNEQFF TGTGCCAGCTCACCGGGAGCGAGCAATGAGCAGTTCTTC
NA TRBJ1-1 NA TRBV12-3/TRBV12-4 CASRGGDTEAFF TGTGCCAGCAGGGGGGGGGACACTGAAGCTTTCTTT
TRBD2 TRBJ2-1 NA TRBV11-3 CASSLVFSGGFDEQFF TGTGCCAGCAGCTTAGTATTCAGCGGGGGGTTTGATGAGCAGTTCTTC
NA TRBJ1-3 NA TRBV7-2 CASSLVQGNTIYF TGTGCCAGCAGCTTAGTTCAAGGAAACACCATATATTTT
NA TRBJ1-1 NA TRBV27 CASNYRENTEAFF TGTGCCAGCAATTACAGGGAAAACACTGAAGCTTTCTTT
NA TRBJ1-1 NA TRBV7-9 CASSLLHGAFF TGTGCCAGCAGCTTACTCCACGGAGCTTTCTTT
NA TRBJ1-6 NA TRBV7-3 CASSLDSGSGSPLHF TGTGCCAGCAGTCTGGACTCTGGCTCTGGGTCACCCCTCCACTTT
NA TRBJ1-2 once TRBV7-6 CASSLVRSGGYTF TGTGCCAGCAGCTTAGTGCGCAGCGGAGGCTACACCTTC
NA TRBJ2-1 once TRBV18 CASSPPLANPTYNEQFF TGTGCCAGCTCACCACCCCTAGCGAATCCTACCTACAATGAGCAGTTCTTC
NA TRBJ1-2 NA TRBV3-1/TRBV3-2 CASSQGEGLGSYGYTF TGTGCCAGCAGCCAAGGTGAGGGTCTGGGTTCATATGGCTACACCTTC
TRBD2 TRBJ2-5 NA TRBV5-4 CASSLGAGGLETQYF TGTGCCAGCAGCTTGGGGGCGGGGGGGTTAGAGACCCAGTACTTC
NA TRBJ2-6 NA TRBV5-1 CASSLAGVPGANVLTF TGCGCCAGCAGCTTGGCCGGAGTTCCAGGGGCCAACGTCCTGACTTTC
NA TRBJ2-3 few TRBV5-1 CASSLGTDTTDTQYF TGCGCCAGCAGCTTGGGGACAGACACCACAGATACGCAGTATTTT
NA TRBJ2-1 NA TRBV27 CASSLEDSYNEQFF TGTGCCAGCAGTTTAGAAGACAGTTACAATGAGCAGTTCTTC
TRBD1 TRBJ1-2 NA TRBV12-3/TRBV12-4 CASTGQGVAGYTF TGTGCCAGCACGGGACAGGGGGTGGCTGGCTACACCTTC
NA TRBJ1-3 NA TRBV18 CASSPPYRLPGNTIYF TGTGCCAGCTCACCACCCTACAGATTACCCGGAAACACCATATATTTT
NA TRBJ2-5 NA TRBV28 CASSFEGTKQETQYF TGTGCCAGCAGTTTCGAGGGAACAAAACAAGAGACCCAGTACTTC
TRBD2 TRBJ2-2 NA TRBV25-1 CASSPTSGGAPGELFF TGTGCCAGCAGTCCGACTAGCGGGGGGGCTCCCGGGGAGCTGTTTTTT
NA TRBJ1-6 NA TRBV12-3/TRBV12-4 CASNREGNSPLHF TGTGCCAGCAATAGGGAGGGTAATTCACCCCTCCACTTT
NA TRBJ1-5 NA TRBV28 CASRQGGNQPQHF TGTGCCAGCAGACAGGGAGGGAATCAGCCCCAGCATTTT
TRBD1 TRBJ1-4 NA TRBV11-2 CASSLGGRGWEKLFF TGTGCCAGCAGCTTAGGTGGCAGGGGGTGGGAAAAACTGTTTTTT
TRBD2 TRBJ2-5 NA TRBV5-1 CARSPGGGLETQYF TGCGCCCGCAGCCCGGGGGGGGGTTTGGAGACCCAGTACTTC
TRBD1 TRBJ1-3 NA TRBV5-1 CASSTGGAGNTIYF TGCGCCAGCAGCACAGGGGGCGCGGGAAACACCATATATTTT
TRBD2 TRBJ2-2 NA TRBV9 CASSPIASGNTGELFF TGTGCCAGCAGCCCCATCGCTAGCGGAAACACCGGGGAGCTGTTTTTT
NA TRBJ2-1 NA TRBV5-1 CASSLGLYNEQFF TGCGCCAGCAGCTTGGGACTCTACAATGAGCAGTTCTTC
NA TRBJ2-7 NA TRBV18 CASSPTPTGSSYEQYF TGTGCCAGCTCACCAACCCCGACCGGGAGCTCCTACGAGCAGTACTTC
TRBD1 TRBJ2-7 NA TRBV5-1 CASSETGGGEQYF TGCGCCAGCAGCGAGACAGGGGGCGGCGAGCAGTACTTC
NA TRBJ1-1 NA TRBV23-1 CASSQEGENTEAFF TGCGCCAGCAGTCAAGAGGGGGAGAACACTGAAGCTTTCTTT
NA TRBJ2-2 NA TRBV6-6 CASSYRPRGGELFF TGTGCCAGCAGTTACCGCCCGCGGGGCGGGGAGCTGTTTTTT
TRBD2 TRBJ2-1 NA TRBV5-4 CASSSPGTRVGGEQFF TGTGCCAGCAGCTCCCCCGGGACTAGGGTAGGGGGGGAGCAGTTCTTC
NA TRBJ1-4 few TRBV30 CAWSVGGGNEKLFF TGTGCCTGGAGTGTAGGCGGGGGGAATGAAAAACTGTTTTTT
NA TRBJ1-1 NA TRBV18 CASSPSLDSEAFF TGTGCCAGCTCACCCTCTCTTGACAGTGAAGCTTTCTTT
NA TRBJ2-1 NA TRBV20-1 CSARDRQQQFF TGCAGTGCTAGAGACCGACAGCAACAGTTCTTC
TRBD1 TRBJ2-1 NA TRBV7-9 CASSPNTGQSYNEQFF TGTGCCAGCAGCCCAAACACGGGACAGTCCTACAATGAGCAGTTCTTC
TRBD2 TRBJ2-1 NA TRBV6-2/TRBV6-3 CASSMLAGGRNNEQFF TGTGCCAGCAGTATGCTAGCGGGGGGGCGGAACAATGAGCAGTTCTTC
NA TRBJ1-3 NA TRBV29-1 CSSLGGNTIYF TGCAGCTCCCTGGGCGGAAACACCATATATTTT
NA TRBJ2-3 once TRBV10-3 CAISVRGSSTDTQYF TGTGCCATCAGTGTCCGGGGTTCTAGCACAGATACGCAGTATTTT
NA TRBJ2-5 NA TRBV11-3 CASSLGGSQETQYF TGTGCCAGCAGCTTAGGAGGGTCCCAAGAGACCCAGTACTTC
TRBD1 TRBJ1-5 NA TRBV3-1/TRBV3-2 CASSQGTGHQPQHF TGTGCCAGCAGCCAAGGGACAGGGCATCAGCCCCAGCATTTT